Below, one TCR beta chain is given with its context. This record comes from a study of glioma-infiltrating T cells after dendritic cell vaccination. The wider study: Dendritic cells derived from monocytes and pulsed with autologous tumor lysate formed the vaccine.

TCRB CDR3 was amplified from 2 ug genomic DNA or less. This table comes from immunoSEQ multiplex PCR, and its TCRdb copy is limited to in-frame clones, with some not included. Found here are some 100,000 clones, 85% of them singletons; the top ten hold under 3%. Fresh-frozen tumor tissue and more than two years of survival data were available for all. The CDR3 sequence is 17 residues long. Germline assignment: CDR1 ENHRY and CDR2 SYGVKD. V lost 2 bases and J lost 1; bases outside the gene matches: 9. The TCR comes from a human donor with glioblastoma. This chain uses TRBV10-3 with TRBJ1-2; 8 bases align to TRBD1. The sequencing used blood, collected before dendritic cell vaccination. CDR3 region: CAISEGTGKAINYGYTF. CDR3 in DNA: TGTGCCATCAGTGAGGGGACAGGAAAGGCGATTAACTATGGCTACACCTTC.